These T cell receptor beta chains were read from a single sample in a study of CD8 T cells in Susac syndrome. TCRdb re-derived calls from the immunoSEQ multiplex PCR reads in MiXCR, one entry per CDR3 protein. Altogether 77,000 or so distinct CDR3 sequences are present, about 92% being singletons, with the ten largest covering 0.52%. Sample: CD4+ T cells from PBMCs. These receptors originate from a human donor with Susac syndrome. Each CDR3 is given with its conserved first and last residue. A D gene is named only where the DNA matches it firmly. Only some rows state a clone size, as once, few, many or a class for expanded clones.

D gene: TRBD2; V gene: TRBV20-1; J gene: TRBJ2-3; clone size: NA; CDR3 protein: CSAGGRGRGTDTQYF; CDR3 DNA: TGCAGTGCTGGGGGACGCGGGAGGGGGACAGATACGCAGTATTTT
D gene: NA; V gene: TRBV18; J gene: TRBJ2-1; clone size: NA; CDR3 protein: CANSPGGNHNEQFF; CDR3 DNA: TGTGCCAACTCACCAGGCGGAAACCACAATGAGCAGTTCTTC
D gene: TRBD2; V gene: TRBV6-2/TRBV6-3; J gene: TRBJ2-7; clone size: NA; CDR3 protein: CASSREGTLAYEQYF; CDR3 DNA: TGTGCCAGCAGTCGGGAGGGGACTCTAGCCTACGAGCAGTACTTC
D gene: TRBD1; V gene: TRBV20-1; J gene: TRBJ2-1; clone size: NA; CDR3 protein: CSARVRDSGGSYNEQFF; CDR3 DNA: TGCAGTGCTAGAGTCCGGGACAGTGGCGGATCCTACAATGAGCAGTTCTTC
D gene: NA; V gene: TRBV7-3; J gene: TRBJ2-1; clone size: NA; CDR3 protein: CASSLTGQGNNEQFF; CDR3 DNA: TGTGCCAGCAGCTTAACGGGGCAGGGGAACAATGAGCAGTTCTTC
D gene: TRBD1; V gene: TRBV6-1; J gene: TRBJ1-5; clone size: NA; CDR3 protein: CASSHRGVSGNQPQHF; CDR3 DNA: TGTGCCAGCAGCCACAGGGGGGTGAGCGGCAATCAGCCCCAGCATTTT
D gene: NA; V gene: TRBV28; J gene: TRBJ1-1; clone size: NA; CDR3 protein: CASTGSKTEAFF; CDR3 DNA: TGTGCCAGCACAGGGTCTAAAACTGAAGCTTTCTTT
D gene: NA; V gene: TRBV6-1; J gene: TRBJ2-5; clone size: NA; CDR3 protein: CASSEAWRRQWETQYF; CDR3 DNA: TGTGCCAGCAGTGAAGCGTGGAGACGCCAGTGGGAGACCCAGTACTTC
D gene: TRBD2; V gene: TRBV20-1; J gene: TRBJ2-7; clone size: once; CDR3 protein: CSAIHIQLAGVPEQYF; CDR3 DNA: TGCAGTGCTATCCATATACAACTAGCGGGAGTCCCCGAGCAGTACTTC
D gene: TRBD2; V gene: TRBV9; J gene: TRBJ2-3; clone size: NA; CDR3 protein: CASSEQSGSAGSTDTQYF; CDR3 DNA: TGTGCCAGCAGCGAACAAAGCGGGAGTGCCGGCTCCACAGATACGCAGTATTTT
D gene: TRBD2; V gene: TRBV30; J gene: TRBJ2-1; clone size: NA; CDR3 protein: CAWISKGLGSRVIFF; CDR3 DNA: TGTGCCTGGATTTCTAAGGGACTAGGGTCGCGGGTGATATTCTTC
D gene: NA; V gene: TRBV7-6; J gene: TRBJ2-3; clone size: NA; CDR3 protein: CASSPLDRYTDTQYF; CDR3 DNA: TGTGCCAGCAGCCCACTGGACAGATACACAGATACGCAGTATTTT
D gene: TRBD1; V gene: TRBV5-6; J gene: TRBJ1-5; clone size: once; CDR3 protein: CASSPGTGRWDQPQHF; CDR3 DNA: TGTGCCAGCAGCCCTGGGACAGGGCGATGGGATCAGCCCCAGCATTTT
D gene: NA; V gene: TRBV3-1; J gene: TRBJ1-1; clone size: NA; CDR3 protein: CASRATTGNTEAFF; CDR3 DNA: TGTGCCAGCAGAGCGACAACGGGGAACACTGAAGCTTTCTTT
D gene: TRBD1; V gene: TRBV2; J gene: TRBJ2-7; clone size: once; CDR3 protein: CASSDLPGQGRSYYEQYF; CDR3 DNA: TGTGCCAGCAGTGACCTACCAGGACAGGGGCGTTCCTACTACGAGCAGTACTTC
D gene: TRBD1; V gene: TRBV23-1; J gene: TRBJ2-4; clone size: NA; CDR3 protein: CATGQISLAKNIQYF; CDR3 DNA: TGCGCCACGGGACAGATCTCGCTAGCCAAAAACATTCAGTACTTC
D gene: TRBD1; V gene: TRBV29-1; J gene: TRBJ2-7; clone size: NA; CDR3 protein: CSVEGLRDRAAYEQYF; CDR3 DNA: TGCAGCGTTGAAGGTCTAAGGGACAGGGCAGCCTACGAGCAGTACTTC
D gene: NA; V gene: TRBV5-5; J gene: TRBJ1-3; clone size: once; CDR3 protein: CASSLGPGISGNTIYF; CDR3 DNA: TGTGCCAGCAGCTTGGGACCGGGGATCTCTGGAAACACCATATATTTT
D gene: NA; V gene: TRBV7-2; J gene: TRBJ1-2; clone size: NA; CDR3 protein: CASSFVGQGGYTF; CDR3 DNA: TGTGCCAGCAGCTTTGTCGGGCAAGGAGGCTACACCTTC
D gene: NA; V gene: TRBV12-3/TRBV12-4; J gene: TRBJ2-7; clone size: NA; CDR3 protein: CASSTKASWTPYEQYF; CDR3 DNA: TGTGCCAGCAGCACTAAGGCCTCCTGGACCCCCTACGAGCAGTACTTC
D gene: NA; V gene: TRBV2; J gene: TRBJ1-2; clone size: few; CDR3 protein: CASSDLYGYTF; CDR3 DNA: TGTGCCAGCAGTGACCTCTATGGCTACACCTTC
D gene: NA; V gene: TRBV5-6; J gene: TRBJ2-5; clone size: once; CDR3 protein: CASSLVGQSGTQYF; CDR3 DNA: TGTGCCAGCAGCTTGGTGGGCCAAAGCGGGACCCAGTACTTC
D gene: NA; V gene: TRBV30; J gene: TRBJ2-6; clone size: NA; CDR3 protein: CAHQTFGGSGANVLTF; CDR3 DNA: TGTGCCCACCAGACTTTTGGCGGCTCTGGGGCCAACGTCCTGACTTTC
D gene: TRBD1; V gene: TRBV28; J gene: TRBJ2-3; clone size: NA; CDR3 protein: CASSSADRAGDTQYF; CDR3 DNA: TGTGCCAGCAGTTCCGCGGACAGGGCGGGAGATACGCAGTATTTT
D gene: TRBD1; V gene: TRBV19; J gene: TRBJ2-1; clone size: NA; CDR3 protein: CASSSTGVLRTNEQFF; CDR3 DNA: TGTGCCAGTAGTTCTACAGGGGTTCTAAGAACTAATGAGCAGTTCTTC
D gene: NA; V gene: TRBV5-4; J gene: TRBJ2-5; clone size: NA; CDR3 protein: CASSLEYETQYF; CDR3 DNA: TGTGCCAGCAGCTTGGAGTACGAGACCCAGTACTTC
D gene: NA; V gene: TRBV6-1; J gene: TRBJ2-1; clone size: few; CDR3 protein: CASGSRGAGNEQFF; CDR3 DNA: TGTGCCAGCGGGAGTCGGGGGGCCGGGAATGAGCAGTTCTTC
D gene: NA; V gene: TRBV30; J gene: TRBJ2-7; clone size: NA; CDR3 protein: CAWSIRTPYEQYF; CDR3 DNA: TGTGCCTGGAGTATCCGGACGCCCTACGAGCAGTACTTC
D gene: NA; V gene: TRBV19; J gene: TRBJ1-6; clone size: NA; CDR3 protein: CASSIDGSSSYNSPLHF; CDR3 DNA: TGTGCCAGTAGTATCGACGGTTCGAGCTCCTATAATTCACCCCTCCACTTT
D gene: NA; V gene: TRBV9; J gene: TRBJ1-2; clone size: NA; CDR3 protein: CASSPPGTDYGYTF; CDR3 DNA: TGTGCCAGCAGCCCTCCGGGCACGGACTATGGCTACACCTTC
D gene: NA; V gene: TRBV7-2; J gene: TRBJ2-5; clone size: NA; CDR3 protein: CASSFRSETQYF; CDR3 DNA: TGTGCCAGCAGCTTTCGGTCGGAGACCCAGTACTTC
D gene: TRBD1; V gene: TRBV11-2; J gene: TRBJ1-4; clone size: NA; CDR3 protein: CASSSLQGAREKLFF; CDR3 DNA: TGTGCCAGCAGCTCATTACAGGGGGCAAGGGAAAAACTGTTTTTT
D gene: TRBD1; V gene: TRBV28; J gene: TRBJ1-5; clone size: NA; CDR3 protein: CASSRGDGNQPQHF; CDR3 DNA: TGTGCCAGCTCCAGGGGGGACGGCAATCAGCCCCAGCATTTT
D gene: NA; V gene: TRBV5-1; J gene: TRBJ1-5; clone size: few; CDR3 protein: CASSSGNVGQPQHF; CDR3 DNA: TGCGCCAGCAGCTCGGGGAATGTGGGTCAGCCCCAGCATTTT
D gene: TRBD2; V gene: TRBV12-3/TRBV12-4; J gene: TRBJ2-2; clone size: NA; CDR3 protein: CASSFGVSGIITGELFF; CDR3 DNA: TGTGCCAGCAGTTTCGGGGTTAGCGGGATCATCACCGGGGAGCTGTTTTTT
D gene: NA; V gene: TRBV4-3; J gene: TRBJ1-3; clone size: NA; CDR3 protein: CASSQVKRTSGNTIYF; CDR3 DNA: TGCGCCAGCAGCCAAGTCAAGAGAACCTCTGGAAACACCATATATTTT